This T cell receptor beta chain was identified during a study of regulatory T cells in long-lasting Graves disease. Time point here: newly diagnosed GD, antithyroid drugs for less than 3 months. RNA extracted from PBMCs served as the sequencing template. CDR3 regions were amplified by Arm-PCR using iRepertoire HTBI primers to build TCR beta libraries. TCRdb reprocessed the multiplex PCR reads via MiXCR and lists one record per CDR3 protein. Among a few hundred thousand distinct CDR3 sequences, 14% were seen once, and the ten largest hold approximately 15%. CDR3 size: 16 residues. Germline lookup yields CDR1 DFQATT and CDR2 SNEGSKA (reference sequence). V dropped 0 bases and J dropped 5; count of bases not matched to a gene: 10. This same sample was also part of a study on T cells in Graves' hyperthyroidism and ophthalmopathy.

This chain links TRBV20-1 with TRBJ2-1; 7 bases are shared with TRBD2. The source material was peripheral blood mononuclear cells (PBMCs), sampled at new diagnosis, from a patient treated with antithyroid drugs. This clonotype was sampled from a woman in her forties or fifties with Graves disease. CDR3 bases: TGCAGTGCTAGAGATTTATTGAGCGGGGCGCACAATGAGCAGTTCTTC. Its protein product is CSARDLLSGAHNEQFF.